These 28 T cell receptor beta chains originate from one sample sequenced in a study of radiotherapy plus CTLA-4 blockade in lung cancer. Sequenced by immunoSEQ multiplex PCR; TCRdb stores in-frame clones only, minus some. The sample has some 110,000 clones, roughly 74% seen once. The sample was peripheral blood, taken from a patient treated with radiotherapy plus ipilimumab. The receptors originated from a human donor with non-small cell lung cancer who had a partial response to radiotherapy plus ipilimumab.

CDR3 amino acids: CASSVGWQGNTEAFF. The CDR3 region has the DNA TGTGCCAGCAGCGTGGGCTGGCAGGGGAACACTGAAGCTTTCTTT. The V call is TRBV5-6, the J call TRBJ1-1; D is possibly TRBD1 (5 bases). V gave up 4 bases and J gave up 1 base, with 14 bases separating them. Looked up from germline, CDR1 is SGHDT and CDR2 is YYEEEE. The CDR3 has 15 residues.

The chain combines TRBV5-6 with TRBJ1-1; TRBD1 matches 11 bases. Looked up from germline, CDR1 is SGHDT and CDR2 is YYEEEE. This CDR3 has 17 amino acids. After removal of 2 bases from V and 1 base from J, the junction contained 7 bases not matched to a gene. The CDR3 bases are TGTGCCAGCAGCTTTTGGACAGGGGGCGCAGGGAACACTGAAGCTTTCTTT. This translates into CASSFWTGGAGNTEAFF. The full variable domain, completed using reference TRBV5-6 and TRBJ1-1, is DAGVTQSPTHLIKTRGQQVTLRCSPKSGHDTVSWYQQALGQGPQFIFQYYEEEERQRGNFPDRFSGHQFPNYSSELNVNALLLGDSALYLCASSFWTGGAGNTEAFFGQGTRLTVV.

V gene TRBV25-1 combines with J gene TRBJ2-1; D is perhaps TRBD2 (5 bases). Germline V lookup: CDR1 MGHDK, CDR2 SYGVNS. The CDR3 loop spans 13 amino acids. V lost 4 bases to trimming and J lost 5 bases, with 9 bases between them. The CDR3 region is CASSVTGNNEQFF. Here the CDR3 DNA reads TGTGCCAGCAGTGTGACGGGAAACAATGAGCAGTTCTTC.

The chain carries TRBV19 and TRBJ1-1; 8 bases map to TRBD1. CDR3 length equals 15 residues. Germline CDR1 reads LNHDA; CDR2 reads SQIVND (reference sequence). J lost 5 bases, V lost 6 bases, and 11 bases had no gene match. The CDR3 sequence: CASRTQGALGTEAFF. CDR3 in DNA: TGTGCCAGTAGGACGCAGGGGGCACTGGGAACTGAAGCTTTCTTT.

CDR3 sequence (DNA): TGTGCCAGCAGTTACCCTAGTTCCCCCTCCTACGAGCAGTACTTC. Translation: CASSYPSSPSYEQYF. The chain employs TRBV28 and TRBJ2-5; unclear D gene. The J call may be wrong; the DNA end is better matched by TRBJ2-7. CDR3 length: 15 residues. Germline-derived CDR1 and CDR2 are MDHEN and SYDVKM.

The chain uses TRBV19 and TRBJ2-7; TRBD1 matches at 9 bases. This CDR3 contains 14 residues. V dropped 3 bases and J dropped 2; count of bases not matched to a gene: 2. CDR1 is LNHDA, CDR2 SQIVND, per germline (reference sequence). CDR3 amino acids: CASSINRGPYEQYF. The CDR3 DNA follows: TGTGCCAGTAGTATTAACAGGGGGCCCTACGAGCAGTACTTC.

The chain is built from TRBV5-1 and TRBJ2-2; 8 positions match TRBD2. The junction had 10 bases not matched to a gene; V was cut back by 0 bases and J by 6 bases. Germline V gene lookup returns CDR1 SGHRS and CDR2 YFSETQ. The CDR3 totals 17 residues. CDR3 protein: CASSLVFSAGVPGELFF. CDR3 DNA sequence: TGCGCCAGCAGCTTGGTGTTTTCAGCGGGAGTCCCCGGGGAGCTGTTTTTT.

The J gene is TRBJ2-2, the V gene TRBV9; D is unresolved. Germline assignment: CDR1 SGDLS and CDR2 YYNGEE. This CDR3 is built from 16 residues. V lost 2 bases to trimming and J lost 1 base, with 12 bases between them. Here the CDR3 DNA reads TGTGCCAGCAGCGTCACCGGGTCGCAGAACACCGGGGAGCTGTTTTTT. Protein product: CASSVTGSQNTGELFF.

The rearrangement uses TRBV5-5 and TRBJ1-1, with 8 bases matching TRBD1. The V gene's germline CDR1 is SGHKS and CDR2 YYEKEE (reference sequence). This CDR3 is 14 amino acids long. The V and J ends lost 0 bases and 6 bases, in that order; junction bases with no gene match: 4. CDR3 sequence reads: CASSLEDRVSEAFF. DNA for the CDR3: TGTGCCAGCAGCTTGGAGGACAGGGTGTCTGAAGCTTTCTTT.

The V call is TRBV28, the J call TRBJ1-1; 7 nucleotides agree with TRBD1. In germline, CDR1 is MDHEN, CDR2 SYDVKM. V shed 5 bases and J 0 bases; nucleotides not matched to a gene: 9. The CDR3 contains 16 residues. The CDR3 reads CASSDRTGQLNTEAFF. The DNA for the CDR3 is TGTGCCAGCAGTGACCGGACGGGACAGCTGAACACTGAAGCTTTCTTT.

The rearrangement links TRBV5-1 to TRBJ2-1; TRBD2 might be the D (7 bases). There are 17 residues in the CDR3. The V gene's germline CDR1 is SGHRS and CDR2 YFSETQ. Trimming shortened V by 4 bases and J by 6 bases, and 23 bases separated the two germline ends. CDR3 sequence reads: CASSLAGGGAIPNEQFF. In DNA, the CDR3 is TGCGCCAGCAGCCTGGCGGGTGGGGGGGCCATTCCCAATGAGCAGTTCTTC.

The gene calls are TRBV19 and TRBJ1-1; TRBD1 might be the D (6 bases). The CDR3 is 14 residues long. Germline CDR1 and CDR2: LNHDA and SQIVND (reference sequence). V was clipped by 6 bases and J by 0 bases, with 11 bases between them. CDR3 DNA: TGTGCCAGTAGCATTGACAGGCTGAACACTGAAGCTTTCTTT. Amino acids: CASSIDRLNTEAFF.

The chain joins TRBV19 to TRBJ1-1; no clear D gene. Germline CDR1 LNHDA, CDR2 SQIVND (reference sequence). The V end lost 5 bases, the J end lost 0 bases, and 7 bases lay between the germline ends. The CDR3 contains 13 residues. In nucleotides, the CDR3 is TGTGCCAGTAGTCAACAGATGAACACTGAAGCTTTCTTT. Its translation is CASSQQMNTEAFF.

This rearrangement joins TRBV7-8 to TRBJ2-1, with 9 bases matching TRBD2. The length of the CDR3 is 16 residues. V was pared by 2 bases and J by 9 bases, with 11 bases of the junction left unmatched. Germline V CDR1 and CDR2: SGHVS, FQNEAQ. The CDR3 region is CASSLILAGGPLEQFF. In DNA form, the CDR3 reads TGTGCCAGCAGCTTAATTCTGGCGGGAGGGCCGCTTGAGCAGTTCTTC.

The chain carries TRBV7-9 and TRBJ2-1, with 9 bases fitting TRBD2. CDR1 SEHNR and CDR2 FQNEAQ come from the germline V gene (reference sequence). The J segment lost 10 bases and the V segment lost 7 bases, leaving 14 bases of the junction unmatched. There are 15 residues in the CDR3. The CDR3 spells CASIPSSGIADEQFF. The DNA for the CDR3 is TGTGCCAGCATTCCGTCTAGCGGGATAGCCGACGAGCAGTTCTTC.

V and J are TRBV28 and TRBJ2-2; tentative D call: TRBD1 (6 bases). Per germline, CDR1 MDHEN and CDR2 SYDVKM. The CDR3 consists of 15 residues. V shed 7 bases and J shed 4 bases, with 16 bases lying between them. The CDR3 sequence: CASIRLTGTTGELFF. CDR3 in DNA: TGTGCCAGCATTCGCCTCACAGGGACCACCGGGGAGCTGTTTTTT.

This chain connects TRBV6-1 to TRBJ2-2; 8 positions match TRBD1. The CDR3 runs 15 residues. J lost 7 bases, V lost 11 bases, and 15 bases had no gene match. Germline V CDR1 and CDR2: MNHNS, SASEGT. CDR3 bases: TGTGCCGCAAGTTTTGACAGGGGTGGAAACGGGGAGCTGTTTTTT. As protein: CAASFDRGGNGELFF.

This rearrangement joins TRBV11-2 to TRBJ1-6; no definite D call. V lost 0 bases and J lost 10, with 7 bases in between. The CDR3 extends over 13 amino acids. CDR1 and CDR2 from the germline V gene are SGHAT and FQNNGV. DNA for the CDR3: TGTGCCAGCAGCTTAGATCTCCGGTCACCCCTCCACTTT. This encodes CASSLDLRSPLHF.

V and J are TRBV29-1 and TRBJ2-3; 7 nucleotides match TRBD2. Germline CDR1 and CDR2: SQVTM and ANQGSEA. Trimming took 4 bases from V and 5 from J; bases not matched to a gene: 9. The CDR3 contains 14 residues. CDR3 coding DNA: TGCAGCGTTGCTAGCGGCACTAGGCTAGATACGCAGTATTTT. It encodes CSVASGTRLDTQYF.

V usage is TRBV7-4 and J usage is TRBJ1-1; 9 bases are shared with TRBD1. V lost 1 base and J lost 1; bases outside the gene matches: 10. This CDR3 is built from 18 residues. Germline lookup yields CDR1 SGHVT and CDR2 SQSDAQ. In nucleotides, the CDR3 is TGTGCCAGCAGCTTAGGGGCGAGGACAGGGGCCTCGAACACTGAAGCTTTCTTT. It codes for CASSLGARTGASNTEAFF.

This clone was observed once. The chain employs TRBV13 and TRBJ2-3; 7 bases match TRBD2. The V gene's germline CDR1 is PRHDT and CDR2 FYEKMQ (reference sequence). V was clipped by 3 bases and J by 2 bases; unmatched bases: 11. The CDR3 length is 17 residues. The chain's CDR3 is CASSLRLAPHNTDTQYF. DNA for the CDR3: TGTGCCAGCAGCTTGAGACTAGCACCCCACAACACAGATACGCAGTATTTT.

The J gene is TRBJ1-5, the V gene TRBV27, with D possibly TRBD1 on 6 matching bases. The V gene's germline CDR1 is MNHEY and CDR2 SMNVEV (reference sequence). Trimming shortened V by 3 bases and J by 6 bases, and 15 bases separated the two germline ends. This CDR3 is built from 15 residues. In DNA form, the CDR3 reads TGTGCCAGCAGTTTGCTACAGGGTGGCTCTCAGCCCCAGCATTTT. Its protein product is CASSLLQGGSQPQHF.

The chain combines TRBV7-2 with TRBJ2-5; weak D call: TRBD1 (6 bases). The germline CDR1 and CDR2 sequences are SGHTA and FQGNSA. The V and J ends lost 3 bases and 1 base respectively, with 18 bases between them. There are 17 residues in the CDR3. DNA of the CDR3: TGTGCCAGCAGCTTTTACTCATCCGGGACAATCCAAGAGACCCAGTACTTC. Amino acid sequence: CASSFYSSGTIQETQYF.

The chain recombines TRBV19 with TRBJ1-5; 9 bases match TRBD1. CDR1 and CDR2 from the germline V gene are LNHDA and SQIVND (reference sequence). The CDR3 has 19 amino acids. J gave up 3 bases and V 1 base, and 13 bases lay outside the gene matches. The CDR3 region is CASSIVGTGIKSDNQPQHF. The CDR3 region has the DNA TGTGCCAGTAGTATAGTTGGGACAGGGATTAAGTCGGACAATCAGCCCCAGCATTTT.

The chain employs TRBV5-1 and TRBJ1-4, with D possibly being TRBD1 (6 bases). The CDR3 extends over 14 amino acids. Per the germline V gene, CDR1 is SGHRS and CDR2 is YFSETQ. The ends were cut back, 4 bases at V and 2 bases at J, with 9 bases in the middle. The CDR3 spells CASSEQGTNEKLFF. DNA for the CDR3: TGCGCCAGCAGCGAACAGGGTACTAATGAAAAACTGTTTTTT.

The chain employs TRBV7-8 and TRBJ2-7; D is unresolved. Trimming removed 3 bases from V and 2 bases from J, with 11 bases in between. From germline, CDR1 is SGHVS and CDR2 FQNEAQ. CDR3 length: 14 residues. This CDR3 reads CASSLVAQTYEQYV. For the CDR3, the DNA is TGTGCCAGCAGCTTGGTAGCCCAGACCTACGAGCAGTACGTC.

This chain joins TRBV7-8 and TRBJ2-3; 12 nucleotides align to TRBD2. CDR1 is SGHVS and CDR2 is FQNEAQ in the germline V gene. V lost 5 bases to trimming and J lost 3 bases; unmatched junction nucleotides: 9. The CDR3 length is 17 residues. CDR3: CASSPRLAGVGTDTQYF. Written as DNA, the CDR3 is TGTGCCAGCAGCCCCCGACTAGCGGGAGTAGGAACAGATACGCAGTATTTT.

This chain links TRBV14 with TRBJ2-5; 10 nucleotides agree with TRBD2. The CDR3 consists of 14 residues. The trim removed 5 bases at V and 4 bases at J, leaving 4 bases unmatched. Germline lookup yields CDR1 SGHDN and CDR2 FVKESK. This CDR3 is CASSSIAGGETQYF. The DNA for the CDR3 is TGTGCCAGCAGCTCCATAGCGGGAGGAGAGACCCAGTACTTC.